These 8 T cell receptor beta chains were all obtained from the same sample, sequenced in a study of T-cell memory formation after mild COVID-19. In TCRdb, the 5' RACE reads were re-called with MiXCR into one record per CDR3 protein. This table holds 30,000 or so distinct CDR3 sequences, 20% to 25% found once. Sequenced sample: PBMCs or a T cell subset sorted from them (not recorded which). The receptors were gathered from an adult who had mild COVID-19 (a few samples of this study predate the infection). Cell type and time point are not known.

This clonotype was observed at least ten times. The V call is TRBV5-1, the J call TRBJ2-7; 10 positions match TRBD1. This CDR3 is 17 amino acids long. Germline-derived CDR1 and CDR2 are SGHRS and YFSETQ. V lost 4 bases to trimming and J lost 5 bases; unmatched junction nucleotides: 15. CDR3 sequence reads: CASSPPGQGSLNHEQYF. The CDR3 nucleotides are TGCGCCAGCAGCCCGCCGGGACAGGGGAGTCTTAACCACGAGCAGTACTTC.

This clonotype was detected many times. The chain combines TRBV3-1 with TRBJ2-1; 7 positions match TRBD2. Trimming took 0 bases from V and 0 from J; bases not matched to a gene: 8. CDR1 and CDR2 from the germline V gene are LGHDT and YNNKEL (reference sequence). The CDR3 length is 18 residues. For the CDR3, the DNA is TGTGCCAGCAGCCAAGATGCGCTAGCGGCTAGCTCCTACAATGAGCAGTTCTTC. It codes for CASSQDALAASSYNEQFF.

The rearrangement uses TRBV30 and TRBJ1-5; maybe TRBD1 (5 bases). Trimming pared 4 bases from V and 6 bases from J, leaving 13 bases between. There are 13 residues in the CDR3. Germline V gene sequence: CDR1 GTSNPN, CDR2 SVGIG (reference sequence). The DNA for the CDR3 is TGTGCCTGGACGGCGGGGGATGGTCAGCCCCAGCATTTT. Protein: CAWTAGDGQPQHF.

This clonotype was found many times. The V call is TRBV5-5, the J call TRBJ2-7; 10 nucleotides agree with TRBD1. V lost 0 bases to trimming and J lost 0 bases; unmatched junction nucleotides: 6. The CDR3 runs 17 residues. The germline CDR1 and CDR2 sequences are SGHKS and YYEKEE (reference sequence). The CDR3 here is CASSLERGTGDSYEQYF. The DNA for the CDR3 is TGTGCCAGCAGCTTGGAGCGGGGGACAGGGGACTCCTACGAGCAGTACTTC.

This clonotype was counted only a few times. Because the CDR3's place on the DNA is in doubt, the DNA is left out and the CDR3 is given as listed by TCRdb. The chain has TRBV7-5 and TRBJ1-4; TRBD1, the table's D call, lacks a check against the DNA. TRBV7-5 is marked as a pseudogene. Termini included, the CDR3 measures 18 amino acids. The CDR3: CISVSEGEPGQGCEKLFF.

The CDR3, as DNA: TGCGCCAGCAGCTTGGCAGGGTCAGGCGGGGAGCTGTTTTTT. This translates into CASSLAGSGGELFF. The chain links TRBV5-1 to TRBJ2-2; possibly TRBD1 for D (5 bases). The CDR3 spans 14 residues. V lost 0 bases, J lost 7 bases, and 10 bases lay in between. Germline values: CDR1 SGHRS, CDR2 YFSETQ.

J is TRBJ2-1 and V is TRBV6-4; D is unclear. Germline CDR1 and CDR2: MRHNA and SNTAGT. Trimming shortened V by 4 bases and J by 4 bases, and 11 bases separated the two germline ends. This CDR3 has 14 residues. CDR3 amino acids: CASSVTLGYNEQFF. Written as DNA, the CDR3 is TGTGCCAGCAGTGTTACACTGGGGTACAATGAGCAGTTCTTC.

This clonotype was recorded many times. The chain couples TRBV20-1 to TRBJ1-1; D is ambiguous. The V and J ends lost 2 bases and 1 base respectively, with 11 bases between them. This CDR3 is 14 amino acids long. Germline CDR1 DFQATT, CDR2 SNEGSKA (reference sequence). The CDR3 DNA sequence: TGCAGTGCTAGAAAGAGGGTTTCGAACACTGAAGCTTTCTTT. Translating it yields CSARKRVSNTEAFF.